This T cell receptor (beta chain) was captured by sequencing in a study of blood T cell repertoires in COVID-19. Across the whole study: The origin of the acute and convalescent COVID-19 samples was the United States, Italy and Spain. Nucleic acid was either cDNA or gDNA, and it came from T cells, B-cell-depleted T cells, or PBMCs.

The CDR3 length is 16 residues. Trimming left V 3 bases short and J 0 bases short, with 14 bases between. Germline V gene data show CDR1 as GTSNPN and CDR2 as SVGIG (reference sequence). Data came from immunoSEQ multiplex PCR; TCRdb stores just in-frame clones and leaves some out. The top ten hold 3% to 4% of the sample, which has 200,000 to 300,000 clones, around 85% seen once. Participants, roughly 18 to 90 years old, spanned approximately 25 US areas. Participants reported their clinical history, and cohort assignment relied on those reports. This TCR came from a woman in her thirties or forties with acute COVID-19. Sequencing was performed on PBMCs or T cells enriched from blood (not recorded which). The V call is TRBV30, the J call TRBJ1-4; D unresolved. The CDR3 DNA sequence: TGTGCCTGGAGCGGTCTGTTTTCTGCAACTAATGAAAAACTGTTTTTT. It specifies CAWSGLFSATNEKLFF.